Shown below are 9 T cell receptor beta chains from a single sample sequenced in a study of molecular identifiers for immune sequencing clone quantification (dated by TCRdb to the late 2010s). The receptor library was made with PCR. TCRdb shows the sequencer as Illumina HiSeq 4000. TCRdb reanalyzed the raw reads on its own, using fastp at Q25 for trimming and MiXCR for clone calling, and kept in-frame beta chains. Entries are consolidated by CDR3 protein sequence, retaining the most common genes and DNA. This sample holds about 640,000 distinct CDR3 sequences; approximately 20% were observed only once. Roughly 0.85% of the sample is taken by the ten largest. Material: naive CD8+ T cells from blood, with Jurkat cell RNA spiked in. Read against the paper, the sample's cell subset or site label means: FACS-sorted CD8+CD4-CCR7+CD45RA+ naive T cells. The receptors derive from a human donor in good health. Some libraries in this study had Jurkat cell RNA spiked in.

This clonotype was observed a few times. The rearrangement uses TRBV4-3 and TRBJ2-1, with D possibly called TRBD1 or TRBD2 (7 bases each). V was shortened by 3 bases and J by 3 bases, with 15 bases between the two germline ends. CDR3 length: 16 residues. Germline V gene lookup returns CDR1 LGHNA and CDR2 YSLEER. The CDR3: CASSQAAGGDYNEQFF. The CDR3 DNA reads as TGCGCCAGCAGCCAGGCAGCAGGGGGGGACTACAATGAGCAGTTCTTC.

This clonotype was found many times. This rearrangement joins TRBV7-9 to TRBJ2-2; the match to TRBD2 covers 11 bases. The CDR3 covers 14 residues. The germline V gene encodes CDR1 SEHNR and CDR2 FQNEAQ (reference sequence). The junction had 3 bases not matched to a gene; V was cut back by 8 bases and J by 4 bases. CDR3 protein: CASPTSGSTGELFF. The CDR3 DNA reads as TGTGCCAGCCCTACTAGCGGGAGCACCGGGGAGCTGTTTTTT.

This clonotype showed up many times. The chain employs TRBV6-5 and TRBJ1-1, with TRBD1 as a possible D gene (6 bases). Trimming removed 6 bases at V and 2 bases at J, with 10 bases between. CDR1 MNHEY and CDR2 SVGAGI come from the germline V gene. The CDR3 covers 13 residues. The CDR3 is CASRPTGNTEAFF. The CDR3, as DNA: TGTGCCAGCAGACCGACAGGCAACACTGAAGCTTTCTTT.

Only one count was recorded for this clonotype. This could be a read error, since a much larger clone is one nucleotide away. The CDR3 nucleotides read TGTGCCAGCAAGCAGCATTCGGGGCGCGACACTGAAGCTTTCTTT. It codes for CASKQHSGRDTEAFF. V and J are TRBV11-2 and TRBJ1-1; D might be TRBD1 (5 bases). The CDR3 sequence is 15 residues long. Trimming took 7 bases from V and 3 from J, leaving 18 bases between them. Germline V gene data show CDR1 as SGHAT and CDR2 as FQNNGV.

The table lists this clonotype with a few counts. The chain carries TRBV7-6 and TRBJ2-5, with a weak D call TRBD1 (8 bases). Germline V CDR1 and CDR2: SGHVS, FNYEAQ. This CDR3 is 16 amino acids long. Between the trimmed V and J ends, which lost 1 base and 3 bases, there was a span of 15 bases. The CDR3 nucleotides read TGTGCCAGCAGCTTAGATGACAGGGGAGGGGAAGAGACCCAGTACTTC. Its protein is CASSLDDRGGEETQYF.

Of note for this clonotype: A much larger clone lies one base from this, so it may be a read error. The CDR3 is CSARVQGNTEAFF. DNA for the CDR3: TGCAGTGCTAGAGTTCAAGGAAACACTGAAGCTTTCTTT. The chain uses TRBV20-1 and TRBJ1-1; unclear D gene. Germline V CDR1 and CDR2: DFQATT, SNEGSKA (reference sequence). There are 13 residues in the CDR3. Trimming left V 1 base short and J 2 bases short, with 8 bases between.

This clonotype came up many times. The chain links TRBV6-5 to TRBJ1-5; D is uncertain. Germline loops: CDR1 MNHEY, CDR2 SVGAGI. The CDR3 spans 13 residues. Trimming removed 7 bases from V and 1 base from J, with 8 bases in between. The CDR3 DNA reads TGTGCCAGCACCCGCGGCAGCAATCAGCCCCAGCATTTT. Residues: CASTRGSNQPQHF.

There are a few counts of this clonotype. This chain joins TRBV6-5 and TRBJ2-1; perhaps TRBD1 as D (6 bases). Trimming shortened V by 6 bases and J by 4 bases, and 19 bases separated the two germline ends. CDR1 and CDR2 from the germline V gene are MNHEY and SVGAGI. The CDR3 is 16 residues long. The CDR3 is CASSRDIGSPYNEQFF. For the CDR3, the DNA is TGTGCCAGCAGCCGGGACATCGGATCCCCTTACAATGAGCAGTTCTTC.

This clonotype was detected ten times or more. CDR3 nucleotides: TGTGCCAGCAGCCCGGAAAGTAGCTCCTACAATGAGCAGTTCTTC. The encoded protein is CASSPESSSYNEQFF. This sequence joins TRBV7-2 and TRBJ2-1; D gene uncertain. With 5 bases removed from V and 0 bases from J, the gap between germline ends came to 11 bases. Germline lookup yields CDR1 SGHTA and CDR2 FQGNSA. CDR3 length: 15 amino acids. Using reference TRBV7-2 and TRBJ2-1 for the parts outside the CDR3, the full variable domain is GAGVSQSPSNKVTEKGKDVELRCDPISGHTALYWYRQSLGQGLEFLIYFQGNSAPDKSGLPSDRFSAERTGGSVSTLTIQRTQQEDSAVYLCASSPESSSYNEQFFGPGTRLTVL.